This T cell receptor beta chain was captured in a study of T cells in localized non-small cell lung cancer. Study conclusions and caveats: Higher adjacent-lung clonality was associated with shorter survival. Median 57 top-100 tumor clones were shared with paired adjacent lung.

Measured with immunoSEQ multiplex PCR; TCRdb has only the in-frame clones, and not every one. The data contain over 20,000 clones, about 90% of them singletons. This clone was seen a handful of times. Its specificity is not known. J was trimmed by 5 bases and V by 3 bases; bases with no gene match: 5. CDR1 and CDR2 (germline): SGHAT, FQNNGV. The CDR3 has 14 residues. The specimen was peripheral blood, collected before any cancer treatment. The clonotype was recovered from a male donor at least 60 years old with stage II squamous cell lung carcinoma. The rearrangement uses TRBV11-2 and TRBJ2-7; 9 bases are shared with TRBD2. The CDR3 protein is CASSFSLAGNEQYF. The CDR3 nucleotides are TGTGCCAGCAGCTTTAGTCTAGCGGGGAACGAGCAGTACTTC.